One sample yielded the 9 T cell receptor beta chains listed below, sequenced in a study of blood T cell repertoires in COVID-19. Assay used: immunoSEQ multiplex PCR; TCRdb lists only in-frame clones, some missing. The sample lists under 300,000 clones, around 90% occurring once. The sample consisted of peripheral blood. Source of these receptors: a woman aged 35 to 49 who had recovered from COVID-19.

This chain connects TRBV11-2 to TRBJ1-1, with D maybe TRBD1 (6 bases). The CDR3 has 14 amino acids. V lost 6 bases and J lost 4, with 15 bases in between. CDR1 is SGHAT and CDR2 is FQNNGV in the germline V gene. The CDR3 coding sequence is TGTGCCAGCAGAAGAACAGGGATGGGCACTGAAGCTTTCTTT. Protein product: CASRRTGMGTEAFF.

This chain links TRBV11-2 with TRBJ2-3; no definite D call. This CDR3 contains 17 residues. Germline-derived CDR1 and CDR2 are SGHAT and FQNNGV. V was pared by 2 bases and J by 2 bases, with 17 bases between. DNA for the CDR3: TGTGCCAGCAGCTTACGGCCCGCGACGACTGCCACAGATACGCAGTATTTT. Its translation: CASSLRPATTATDTQYF.

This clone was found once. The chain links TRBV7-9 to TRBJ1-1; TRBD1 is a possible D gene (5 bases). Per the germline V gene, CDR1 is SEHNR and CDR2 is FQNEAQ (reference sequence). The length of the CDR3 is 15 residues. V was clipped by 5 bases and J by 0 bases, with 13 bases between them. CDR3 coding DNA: TGTGCCAGCAGCCCCTGGGGGGATTTGAACACTGAAGCTTTCTTT. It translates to CASSPWGDLNTEAFF.

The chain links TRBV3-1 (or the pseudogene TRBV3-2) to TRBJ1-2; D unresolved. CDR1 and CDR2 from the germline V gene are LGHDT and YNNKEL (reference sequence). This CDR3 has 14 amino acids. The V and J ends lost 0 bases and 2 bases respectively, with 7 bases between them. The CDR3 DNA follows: TGTGCCAGCAGCCAAGACGGGTCGAACTATGGCTACACCTTC. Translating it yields CASSQDGSNYGYTF.

The CDR3 nucleotides are TGTGCCAGCTCACCACCTGAGGGACTAAGCACAGATACGCAGTATTTT. Translating gives CASSPPEGLSTDTQYF. The J gene is TRBJ2-3, the V gene TRBV18; 7 positions match TRBD2. The CDR3 runs to 16 residues. V was pared by 0 bases and J by 0 bases, with 3 bases of the junction left unmatched. Per germline, CDR1 KGHSH and CDR2 LQKENI.

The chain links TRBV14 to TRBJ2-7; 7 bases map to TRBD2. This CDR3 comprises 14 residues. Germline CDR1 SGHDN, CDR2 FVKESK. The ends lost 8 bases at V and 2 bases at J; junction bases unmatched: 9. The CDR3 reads CASSLASGTYEQYF. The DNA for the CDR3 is TGTGCCAGCTCCCTGGCCAGCGGGACCTACGAGCAGTACTTC.

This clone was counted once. The CDR3 protein is CASSPLAGNQETQYF. DNA for the CDR3: TGTGCCAGCTCACCACTAGCGGGGAACCAAGAGACCCAGTACTTC. V usage is TRBV18 and J usage is TRBJ2-5; 8 bases are a match to TRBD2. Per the germline V gene, CDR1 is KGHSH and CDR2 is LQKENI. CDR3 size: 15 residues. With 1 base clipped from V and 0 bases from J, the junction kept 1 base outside the gene matches.

This chain's CDR3 is CASSLQAEQGWGYTF. CDR3 bases: TGTGCCAGCAGTCTACAGGCGGAACAAGGGTGGGGCTACACCTTC. The V call is TRBV6-5, the J call TRBJ1-2; TRBD1 might be the D (5 bases). Per the germline V gene, CDR1 is MNHEY and CDR2 is SVGAGI. With 5 bases removed from V and 8 bases from J, the gap between germline ends came to 21 bases. This CDR3 is 15 amino acids long.

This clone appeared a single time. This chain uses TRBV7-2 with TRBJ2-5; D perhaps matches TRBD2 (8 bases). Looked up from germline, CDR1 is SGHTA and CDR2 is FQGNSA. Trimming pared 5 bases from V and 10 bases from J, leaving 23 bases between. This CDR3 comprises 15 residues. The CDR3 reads CASSPNQEGAGGQYF. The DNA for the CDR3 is TGTGCCAGCAGCCCCAACCAGGAGGGGGCGGGGGGCCAGTACTTC.